This is a list of T cell receptor beta chains from one sample in a study of T cell changes during pregnancy in multiple sclerosis. Here immunoSEQ multiplex PCR was the method, and the copy in TCRdb shows in-frame clones only, minus some. The sample lists approximately 83,000 clones, just under 95% seen once, with roughly 4.5% in the top ten. Sequenced material: peripheral blood, taken in the first trimester of pregnancy. The source is a female donor with multiple sclerosis, enrolled in a pregnancy study. Each CDR3 is given with its conserved first and last residue. The order of the fields is V gene, D gene, clone size, J gene, CDR3 protein, CDR3 DNA. A D gene is named only where the DNA matches it firmly. A clone size is listed for some rows: how often the clone was seen (once, few, many), or a class if it is expanded.

>TRBV7-9|TRBD1|-|TRBJ1-6
CASSLLDRENSPLHF
TGTGCCAGCAGCCTACTAGACAGGGAAAATTCACCCCTCCACTTT
>TRBV6-4|-|-|TRBJ2-1
CASKLEALGGNEQFF
TGTGCCAGCAAACTTGAGGCGCTCGGGGGAAATGAGCAGTTCTTC
>TRBV19|TRBD1|-|TRBJ1-5
CASTDRGLSNQPQHF
TGTGCCAGTACTGACAGGGGGTTGAGCAATCAGCCCCAGCATTTT
>TRBV2|-|-|TRBJ1-2
CAIQQVRARGGYTF
TGTGCTATTCAGCAAGTGCGGGCCAGGGGTGGCTACACCTTC
>TRBV2|TRBD1|-|TRBJ2-4
CARTGATKNIQYF
TGTGCTAGGACAGGGGCGACCAAAAACATTCAGTACTTC
>TRBV10-3|-|-|TRBJ1-4
CAISERGFRGEKLFF
TGTGCCATCAGTGAGAGAGGGTTTCGGGGGGAAAAACTGTTTTTT
>TRBV5-6|-|-|TRBJ1-2
CASSLDRARRGGYTF
TGTGCCAGCAGCTTGGACAGGGCGCGTAGGGGTGGCTACACCTTC
>TRBV5-4|TRBD2|-|TRBJ2-1
CASSMPSGTSGGALNEQFF
TGTGCCAGCAGTATGCCATCCGGGACTAGCGGGGGGGCGCTCAATGAGCAGTTCTTC
>TRBV7-9|TRBD1|-|TRBJ1-2
CASSSIRGIIGYTF
TGTGCCAGCAGCTCCATCAGGGGGATAATTGGCTACACCTTC
>TRBV7-9|-|-|TRBJ2-5
CASSPVSGEWETQYF
TGTGCCAGCAGCCCAGTGTCGGGGGAGTGGGAGACCCAGTACTTC
>TRBV9|TRBD1|-|TRBJ1-3
CASSVGSQGGGGNTIYF
TGTGCCAGCAGCGTAGGCTCTCAGGGGGGAGGAGGAAACACCATATATTTT
>TRBV7-2|-|-|TRBJ2-7
CASSLVQGTYEQYF
TGTGCCAGCAGCTTAGTGCAGGGCACCTACGAGCAGTACTTC
>TRBV7-8|-|once|TRBJ1-5
CASRSGGGINQPQHF
TGTGCCAGCCGCTCCGGCGGAGGGATCAATCAGCCCCAGCATTTT
>TRBV19|TRBD1|-|TRBJ2-7
CASKGQGPYEQYF
TGTGCCAGTAAGGGACAGGGACCTTACGAGCAGTACTTC
>TRBV2|TRBD1|-|TRBJ2-2
CASSGDRERIGELFF
TGTGCCAGCAGTGGGGACAGGGAACGGATCGGGGAGCTGTTTTTT
>TRBV7-8|TRBD2|-|TRBJ2-2
CASSLIATLAGANTGELFF
TGTGCCAGCAGCTTAATCGCCACTCTAGCGGGGGCAAACACCGGGGAGCTGTTTTTT
>TRBV5-6|-|-|TRBJ1-5
CASSFVADNQPQHF
TGTGCCAGCAGCTTTGTGGCAGACAATCAGCCCCAGCATTTT
>TRBV7-8|-|-|TRBJ1-4
CASSSKGATNEKLFF
TGTGCCAGCAGCTCAAAGGGGGCAACTAATGAAAAACTGTTTTTT
>TRBV19|TRBD1|-|TRBJ1-2
CASSNRDRYNTF
TGTGCCAGTAGTAACCGGGACAGGTACAACACCTTC
>TRBV19|-|few|TRBJ1-1
CASSIFKNTEAFF
TGTGCCAGTAGTATCTTTAAGAACACTGAAGCTTTCTTT
>TRBV5-1|TRBD2|-|TRBJ2-1
CASSLVAGGVDEQFF
TGCGCCAGCAGCTTGGTGGCGGGGGGGGTGGATGAGCAGTTCTTC
>TRBV5-1|TRBD1|-|TRBJ2-1
CASSHSQGAGEQFF
TGCGCCAGCAGCCACTCACAGGGGGCTGGGGAGCAGTTCTTC
>TRBV19|-|-|TRBJ1-4
CASSPSAGLGEKLFF
TGTGCCAGTAGTCCCAGTGCGGGGCTCGGTGAAAAACTGTTTTTT
>TRBV2|-|-|TRBJ2-4
CASSSFLAKNIQYF
TGTGCCAGCAGTTCCTTCTTAGCCAAAAACATTCAGTACTTC
>TRBV18|TRBD1|-|TRBJ2-1
CASSPGQGNEQFF
TGTGCCAGCTCACCCGGACAGGGCAATGAGCAGTTCTTC
>TRBV19|TRBD1|-|TRBJ1-2
CASSPRQGAAGIYGYTF
TGTGCCAGTAGTCCGCGACAGGGGGCCGCGGGGATCTATGGCTACACCTTC
>TRBV30|TRBD1|-|TRBJ1-6
CAWGTGTNSPLHF
TGTGCCTGGGGGACAGGGACTAATTCACCCCTCCACTTT
>TRBV5-1|TRBD2|-|TRBJ2-2
CASSLSAGGAVHTGELFF
TGCGCCAGCAGCTTGAGCGCGGGGGGGGCCGTCCACACCGGGGAGCTGTTTTTT
>TRBV4-1|-|-|TRBJ2-7
CASSQDRESSYEQYF
TGCGCCAGCAGCCAAGACAGGGAAAGCTCCTACGAGCAGTACTTC
>TRBV5-6|-|-|TRBJ1-2
CASSLSATFIYGYTF
TGTGCCAGCAGCTTGTCCGCCACATTTATCTATGGCTACACCTTC
>TRBV9|TRBD1|-|TRBJ2-1
CASSVINRGGEQFF
TGTGCCAGCAGCGTCATAAACAGGGGCGGTGAGCAGTTCTTC
>TRBV7-9|-|once|TRBJ2-7
CASSPTWSSYEQYF
TGTGCCAGCAGCCCAACATGGAGCTCCTACGAGCAGTACTTC
>TRBV14|-|-|TRBJ2-7
CASSQETVSSYEQYF
TGTGCCAGCAGCCAAGAGACAGTGAGCTCCTACGAGCAGTACTTC
>TRBV29-1|-|-|TRBJ1-2
CSVGRGTYGYTF
TGCAGCGTTGGGCGCGGAACCTATGGCTACACCTTC
>TRBV5-1|TRBD2|-|TRBJ2-1
CASSPLPGLAPYNEQFF
TGCGCCAGCAGCCCGCTACCGGGACTAGCGCCTTACAATGAGCAGTTCTTC
>TRBV6-4|TRBD1|-|TRBJ1-6
CASSVVGTGGEGNNSPLHF
TGTGCCAGCAGTGTCGTCGGGACAGGGGGCGAGGGGAATAATTCACCCCTCCACTTT
>TRBV5-4|TRBD1|-|TRBJ2-3
CASSTQDRGEDTQYF
TGTGCCAGCAGCACACAGGACAGGGGGGAGGATACGCAGTATTTT
>TRBV29-1|-|-|TRBJ2-5
CSVDRGTQYF
TGCAGCGTTGATCGGGGGACCCAGTACTTC
>TRBV10-1|TRBD2|-|TRBJ2-7
CASSPTSGRYEQYF
TGCGCCAGCAGCCCAACTAGCGGGCGATACGAGCAGTACTTC
>TRBV5-1|TRBD2|-|TRBJ2-3
CASSLEVQRGGATQYF
TGCGCCAGCAGCTTGGAGGTCCAGCGGGGGGGCGCTACGCAGTATTTT
>TRBV19|-|-|TRBJ1-1
CASSQMNTEAFF
TGTGCCAGTAGCCAAATGAACACTGAAGCTTTCTTT
>TRBV7-6|-|-|TRBJ1-1
CASSLGRDTLNTEAFF
TGTGCCAGCAGCTTAGGTCGGGACACTCTGAACACTGAAGCTTTCTTT
>TRBV7-9|-|-|TRBJ2-5
CASSLGGLVPQETQYF
TGTGCCAGCAGCTTAGGGGGGCTAGTACCCCAAGAGACCCAGTACTTC
>TRBV30|-|-|TRBJ2-7
CAWSQGNEQYF
TGTGCCTGGAGCCAGGGAAACGAGCAGTACTTC